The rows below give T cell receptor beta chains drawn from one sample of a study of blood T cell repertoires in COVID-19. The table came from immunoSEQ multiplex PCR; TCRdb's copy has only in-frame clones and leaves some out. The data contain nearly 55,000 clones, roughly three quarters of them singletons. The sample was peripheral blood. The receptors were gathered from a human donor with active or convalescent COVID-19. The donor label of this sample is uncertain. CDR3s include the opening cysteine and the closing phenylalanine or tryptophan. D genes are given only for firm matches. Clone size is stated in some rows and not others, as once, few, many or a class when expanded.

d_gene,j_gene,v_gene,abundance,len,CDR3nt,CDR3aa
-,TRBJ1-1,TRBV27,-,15,TGTGCCAGCACCCCCGGTAAACCCCTGAACACTGAAGCTTTCTTT,CASTPGKPLNTEAFF
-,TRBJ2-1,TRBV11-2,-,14,TGTGCCAGCAAAATTTACTCCTCCTACAATGAGCAGTTCTTC,CASKIYSSYNEQFF
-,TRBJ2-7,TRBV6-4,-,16,TGTGCCAGCAGTGCCGATGGGGCGGGATCCTCCTACGAGCAGTACTTC,CASSADGAGSSYEQYF
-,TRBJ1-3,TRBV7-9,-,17,TGTGCCAGCAGCTTAGGCGGGGTAGGGAGCTCTGGAAACACCATATATTTT,CASSLGGVGSSGNTIYF
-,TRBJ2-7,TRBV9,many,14,TGTGCCAGCAGCCCGTACAGTTCTGTCTACGAGCAGTACTTC,CASSPYSSVYEQYF
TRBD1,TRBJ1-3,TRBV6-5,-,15,TGTGCCAGCAGTACGGGACAGCACTATTCAAACACCATATATTTT,CASSTGQHYSNTIYF
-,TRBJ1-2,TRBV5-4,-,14,TGTGCCAGCAGCTTGGCCGTGATCTCAGATGGCTACACCTTC,CASSLAVISDGYTF
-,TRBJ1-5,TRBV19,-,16,TGTGCCAGTAGTCCTATGTGGGGGGTAGGCAATCAGCCCCAGCATTTT,CASSPMWGVGNQPQHF
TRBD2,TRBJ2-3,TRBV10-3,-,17,TGTGCCATCAGTGAGCCAATGACTAGCGGAAGCACAGATACGCAGTATTTT,CAISEPMTSGSTDTQYF
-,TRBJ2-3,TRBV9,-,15,TGTGCCAGCAGCGTATCAGGCCGGTCCACAGATACGCAGTATTTT,CASSVSGRSTDTQYF
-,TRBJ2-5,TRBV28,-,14,TGTGCCAGCAGTGGGTGGACAGAATCGAAGACCCAGTACTTC,CASSGWTESKTQYF
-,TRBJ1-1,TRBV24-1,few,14,TGTGCCACCCGGAACGGACAGATTAACACTGAAGCTTTCTTT,CATRNGQINTEAFF
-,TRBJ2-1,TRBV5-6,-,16,TGTGCCAGCAGCTTGTTGGACAGACTCACCTACAATGAGCAGTTCTTC,CASSLLDRLTYNEQFF
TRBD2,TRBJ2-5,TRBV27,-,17,TGTGCCAGCAGTCCCCCGGGACTAGCGGGAATACAAGAGACCCAGTACTTC,CASSPPGLAGIQETQYF
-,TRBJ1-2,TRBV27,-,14,TGTGCCAGCAGCCCTTCAGCGGGTTTCTATGGCTACACCTTC,CASSPSAGFYGYTF
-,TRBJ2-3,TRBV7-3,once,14,TGTGCCAGCAGCACCCGGGACTTCACAGATACGCAGTATTTT,CASSTRDFTDTQYF
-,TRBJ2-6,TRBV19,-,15,TGTGCCAGTAGTACACAGGCCTCTGGGGCCAACGTCCTGACTTTC,CASSTQASGANVLTF
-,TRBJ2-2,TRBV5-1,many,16,TGCGCCAGCAGCAGATCAGACAATTCGGGGACCGGGGAGCTGTTTTTT,CASSRSDNSGTGELFF
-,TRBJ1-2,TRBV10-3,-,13,TGTGCCACCGACACGAAGGGGGTGTATGGCTACACCTTC,CATDTKGVYGYTF
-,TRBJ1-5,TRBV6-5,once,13,TGTTCCTCGGGCGAGGGTTACAATCAGCCCCAGCATTTT,CSSGEGYNQPQHF
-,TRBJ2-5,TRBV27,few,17,TGTGCCAGCAGTACCCGGAGGGGTTGGGATGTCCAAGAGACCCAGTACTTC,CASSTRRGWDVQETQYF
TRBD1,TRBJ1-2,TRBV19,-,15,TGTGCCAGTAGTAAGGGGCGCCAGGGGGCTGGAGGCTACACCTTC,CASSKGRQGAGGYTF